This T cell receptor beta chain was obtained from a study of identical twins. Study-level findings and limits: Fewer insertions were carried by abundant cord blood beta clonotypes, but none was seen in memory repertoires.

Of note for this clonotype: The antigen is unknown. This may arise from a read error, as a much more abundant clone is one base away.

TCRdb recomputed calls from the 5' RACE reads with MiXCR, one row per CDR3 protein. The sample holds more than 1.5 million distinct CDR3 sequences; about 30% are singletons and the top ten take about 0.27%. Healthy Caucasians provided all donations. Trimming cost V 6 bases and J 6 bases, with 17 bases left between them. The germline CDR1 and CDR2 sequences are MGHDK and SYGVNS. The CDR3 sequence is 14 residues long. The receptor comes from a newborn girl in good health. Sequencing was done on a sample of cord blood. The V and J genes are TRBV25-1 and TRBJ1-2; possibly TRBD1 for D (5 bases). The CDR3 coding sequence is TGTGCCAGCAGCCAAGGGGACTGGGGCAATGGCTACACCTTC. Residues: CASSQGDWGNGYTF.